The source of this T cell receptor (beta chain) is a study of monozygotic twins with inflammatory bowel disease. Notes on the study in general: It was in IBD patients that TCRbeta diversity (inverse Simpson) was lower than in healthy co-twins.

Donors gave under 3 ml of blood apiece. As for this clonotype: Its antigen remains unidentified.

TCRdb reprocessed the 5' RACE reads, keeping one entry per CDR3 protein, no DNA. This specimen shows approximately 400,000 distinct CDR3 sequences; the ten leading clones hold roughly 2.5%. Per the germline V gene, CDR1 is LGHDT and CDR2 is YNNKEL (reference sequence). The CDR3 runs 15 residues. The clonotype was recovered from a human donor with ulcerative colitis or Crohn's disease, or a healthy co-twin of an affected twin (not recorded which). Sample: blood. The chain uses TRBV3-1 and TRBJ2-1; no DNA is available, so the TRBD2 call from TCRdb remains unchecked. The CDR3 is CASSFRLAVVSEQFF.